This paragraph reports one TCR beta chain. Germline loops: CDR1 GTSNPN, CDR2 SVGIG (reference sequence). The CDR3 extends over 15 amino acids. The V segment lost 3 bases and the J segment 3 bases; nucleotides outside the gene matches: 10. Generated by immunoSEQ multiplex PCR, the TCRdb table keeps only in-frame clones and is missing some. The repertoire consists of approximately 210,000 clones, with about 90% occurring once and the leading ten covering 1.5% to 2%. The source of the sample is a study of control samples from healthy donors and cancer patients. The TCR originated in a man younger than 45 in good health. The rearrangement uses TRBV30 and TRBJ1-2; 7 nucleotides agree with TRBD1. Sequencing input: blood. For the CDR3, the DNA is TGTGCCTGGAGGCCTTCCTACGGGACAGACTATGGCTACACCTTC. Translating gives CAWRPSYGTDYGYTF.